This TCR beta chain was obtained from a study of response to subunit inactivated influenza vaccine. CDR1 SGHRS and CDR2 YFSETQ come from the germline V gene. Between the trimmed V and J ends, which lost 4 bases and 0 bases, there was a span of 7 bases. The CDR3 is 13 residues long. This clonotype showed up just a few times. TCRdb passed the RT-PCR reads through MiXCR, listing each CDR3 protein once. The sample includes roughly 170,000 distinct CDR3 sequences, about a tenth seen only once; the top ten take around 9.9%. The receptor was isolated from a man aged 45-65 years who received an inactivated influenza vaccine. The chain joins TRBV5-1 to TRBJ1-2; no clear D. Sequences were derived from non-naive T cells sorted from PBMCs, sampled on the day of vaccination. CDR3 DNA: TGCGCCAGCAGCATCGCCACTAACTATGGCTACACCTTC. Protein product: CASSIATNYGYTF.